The clone carrying this T cell receptor (beta chain) was seen ten or more times. Its antigen remains unknown. These data come from a study of T-cell memory formation after mild COVID-19. Study-wide results and caveats: Researchers report contracting CD4+ clones mostly in CM and EM, with CD8+ clones in EMRA. Second-wave clones with a day 37 peak had unconfirmed SARS-CoV-2 specificity.

Germline V gene sequence: CDR1 LGHNA, CDR2 YNFKEQ. Deletions cut 1 base from V and 6 bases from J, with 13 bases between. The CDR3 sequence is 15 residues long. Using constant-segment primers, 5'RACE produced TCR alpha and TCR beta cDNA libraries carrying sample barcodes and UMIs. TCRdb processed the 5' RACE reads anew with MiXCR; each CDR3 protein has one entry. The repertoire holds about 430,000 distinct CDR3 sequences, with approximately 18% as singletons. V usage is TRBV4-2 and J usage is TRBJ2-1; D is ambiguous. Sample: PBMCs or a T cell subset sorted from them (not recorded which). The clonotype comes from a man younger than 30 who had mild COVID-19 (a few samples of this study predate the infection). Cell type and time point are not known. The CDR3 nucleotides are TGTGCCAGCAGCCAAGGGTCTATCTACCCCAATGAGCAGTTCTTC. Its protein is CASSQGSIYPNEQFF.